Presented here are 5 T cell receptor beta chains from one specimen sequenced in a study of CD8 T cells in ankylosing spondylitis. Study-wide findings and caveats: Ankylosing spondylitis blood seemed to carry a telltale TCR beta motif made of fewer than ten highly homologous variants.

These receptors have no known antigen. TCRdb re-called the 5' RACE reads through MiXCR, storing one row per CDR3 protein. The table records hundreds of thousands of distinct CDR3 sequences, more than 9.5% of them present only once. The sample taken for sequencing was blood, either unsorted or a sorted T cell fraction (not recorded which). These receptors were obtained from a male donor with ankylosing spondylitis.

The rearrangement joins TRBV20-1 to TRBJ2-1; a weak D match, TRBD2 (6 bases). The germline CDR1 and CDR2 sequences are DFQATT and SNEGSKA (reference sequence). The CDR3 extends over 12 amino acids. Deletions cut 3 bases from V and 5 bases from J, with 8 bases between. The CDR3 protein is CSASSGDNEQFF. DNA for the CDR3: TGCAGTGCTAGCTCGGGAGACAATGAGCAGTTCTTC.

This clonotype showed up just a few times. The chain couples TRBV24-1 to TRBJ2-3; the D gene could be TRBD1 or TRBD2 (5 bases each). V was trimmed by 2 bases and J by 2 bases, leaving 10 bases between them. This CDR3 region has 15 residues. Germline V CDR1 and CDR2: KGHDR, SFDVKD. CDR3: CATSDSWGTTDTQYF. CDR3 nucleotide sequence: TGTGCCACCAGTGATTCTTGGGGGACCACAGATACGCAGTATTTT.

This clonotype came up many times. The CDR3 sequence: CSVEKGWGLSSYNEQFF. CDR3 bases: TGCAGCGTTGAAAAGGGTTGGGGACTGAGCTCCTACAATGAGCAGTTCTTC. This chain uses TRBV29-1 with TRBJ2-1; D is possibly TRBD2 (6 bases). The CDR3 totals 17 residues. Trimming took 2 bases from V and 0 from J, leaving 17 bases between them. Germline V gene sequence: CDR1 SQVTM, CDR2 ANQGSEA.

This clonotype showed up just a few times. This chain links TRBV7-2 with TRBJ2-1; perhaps TRBD1 as D (5 bases). The CDR3 extends over 17 amino acids. V lost 4 bases to trimming and J lost 4 bases, with 20 bases between them. The germline V gene encodes CDR1 SGHTA and CDR2 FQGNSA. For the CDR3, the DNA is TGTGCCAGCAGCTCAGCAGGGCTTCCAAGGGCTTACAATGAGCAGTTCTTC. Protein: CASSSAGLPRAYNEQFF.

This clonotype has more than one count but fewer than ten. The chain links TRBV20-1 to TRBJ1-5, with D maybe TRBD1 (5 bases). CDR3 length equals 16 residues. V dropped 1 base and J dropped 4 bases, with 17 bases sitting between them. In germline, CDR1 is DFQATT, CDR2 SNEGSKA (reference sequence). This CDR3 is CSARALSGQPNQPQHF. The CDR3, as DNA: TGCAGTGCTAGAGCCCTTTCAGGGCAGCCGAATCAGCCCCAGCATTTT.